This T cell receptor (beta chain) originates from a study of shared clonotypes between healthy human individuals. Germline assignment: CDR1 MDHEN and CDR2 SYDVKM. The CDR3 loop spans 17 amino acids. J gave up 0 bases and V 6 bases, and 11 bases lay outside the gene matches. Measured with immunoSEQ multiplex PCR; TCRdb has only the in-frame clones, and not every one. Found here are just over 2,000,000 clones, roughly 95% of them singletons; the top ten hold more than 0.1%. The clonotype comes from a young man in good health. What was sequenced was naive CD4+ T cells sorted from blood. Subset in this sample: CD45RA+ positively selected. V usage is TRBV28 and J usage is TRBJ1-3; 7 nucleotides align to TRBD1. The CDR3 coding sequence is TGTGCCAGCAGCCCTACTCGGGGACAGAACTCTGGAAACACCATATATTTT. This gives the protein CASSPTRGQNSGNTIYF.